Below are 13 T cell receptor beta chains sequenced from a single sample in a study of T cell responses to AZD1222 COVID-19 vaccine. TCRdb's table, derived via immunoSEQ multiplex PCR, lists solely in-frame clones and lacks some. Counted here are 99,000 or so clones, roughly 85% occurring once; the ten biggest clones make up 2.5% to 3%. The sequences come from peripheral blood, collected on day 0 of AZD1222 vaccination. The origin of the receptors is an adult in good health.

This clone occurred once. The V gene is TRBV7-9, the J gene TRBJ2-5, with D unclear. V was shortened by 7 bases and J by 3 bases, with 15 bases between the two germline ends. Germline V gives CDR1 SEHNR, CDR2 FQNEAQ (reference sequence). The CDR3 contains 14 residues. The CDR3 nucleotides are TGTGCCAGCACCCCCGTTTACAGAAAAGAGACCCAGTACTTC. Translated: CASTPVYRKETQYF.

The chain is built from TRBV7-2 and TRBJ2-3, with 13 positions matching TRBD2. V lost 5 bases to trimming and J lost 6 bases; unmatched junction nucleotides: 5. The germline gives CDR1 SGHTA, CDR2 FQGNSA. The CDR3 length is 15 residues. CDR3 DNA: TGTGCCAGCAGCGCCGCGACTAGCGGGAGGGATACGCAGTATTTT. Protein sequence: CASSAATSGRDTQYF. The entire variable domain, with the rest obtained from reference TRBV7-2 and TRBJ2-3, is as follows: GAGVSQSPSNKVTEKGKDVELRCDPISGHTALYWYRQSLGQGLEFLIYFQGNSAPDKSGLPSDRFSAERTGGSVSTLTIQRTQQEDSAVYLCASSAATSGRDTQYFGPGTRLTVL.

This rearrangement joins TRBV7-2 to TRBJ1-1; D may be TRBD1 (6 bases). V was cut by 1 base and J by 5 bases, with 11 bases left in between. Germline CDR1 reads SGHTA; CDR2 reads FQGNSA. CDR3 length: 14 residues. In DNA form, the CDR3 reads TGTGCCAGCAGCTTAGGGGGGGCTAGGACTGAAGCTTTCTTT. The encoded protein is CASSLGGARTEAFF.

This clone was observed a few times. The chain employs TRBV10-2 and TRBJ2-1; D call uncertain. V was trimmed by 0 bases and J by 8 bases, leaving 14 bases between them. This CDR3 has 15 residues. The germline gives CDR1 WSHSY, CDR2 SAAADI. The CDR3 loop reads CASSESTANFDEQFF. In DNA form, the CDR3 reads TGCGCCAGCAGTGAGTCAACAGCTAATTTCGATGAGCAGTTCTTC.

As to this clone: The junction departs from the called germline gene at one end, perhaps through a read error. This rearrangement joins TRBV5-1 to TRBJ1-6; weak D call: TRBD1 (6 bases). The V gene's germline CDR1 is SGHRS and CDR2 YFSETQ. There are 16 residues in the CDR3. The CDR3 loop is CASSPDGGGGSSPLHF. CDR3 coding DNA: TGTGCCAGCAGCCCTGACGGGGGCGGCGGCTCTTCACCCCTCCACTTT.

V gene TRBV25-1 combines with J gene TRBJ2-1; D remains ambiguous. The V end lost 6 bases, the J end lost 6 bases, and 15 bases lay between the germline ends. The CDR3 extends over 14 amino acids. CDR1 is MGHDK, CDR2 SYGVNS, per germline. The CDR3 sequence is CASSLERNFNEQFF. In DNA, the CDR3 is TGTGCCAGCAGCCTTGAGCGAAACTTCAATGAGCAGTTCTTC.

The chain recombines TRBV6-2 or TRBV6-3 with TRBJ2-5, with 10 bases lining up with TRBD1. Germline V lookup: CDR1 MNHEY, CDR2 SVGEGT. The CDR3 spans 17 residues. The junction had 16 bases not matched to a gene; V was cut back by 6 bases and J by 6 bases. In DNA form, the CDR3 reads TGTGCCAGCAGCCCCCGGGACAGGGGATATCGGATAAAGACCCAGTACTTC. This translates into CASSPRDRGYRIKTQYF.

The genes are TRBV6-5 and TRBJ1-1; D possibly corresponds to TRBD1 (5 bases). Germline V lookup: CDR1 MNHEY, CDR2 SVGAGI. The length of the CDR3 is 14 residues. With 5 bases removed from V and 5 bases from J, the gap between germline ends came to 15 bases. The CDR3 spells CASSPGTPGTEAFF. DNA for the CDR3: TGTGCCAGCAGTCCCGGGACCCCGGGGACTGAAGCTTTCTTT.

This clone showed up just once. The chain has TRBV11-3 and TRBJ2-7; D remains ambiguous. The CDR3 totals 13 residues. Looked up from germline, CDR1 is SGHNT and CDR2 is YENEEA. The V gene lost 4 bases and the J gene lost 1 base, with 8 bases spanning the gap. The CDR3 DNA reads as TGTGCCAGCAGCTCCGGGCCTTCCTACGAGCAGTACTTC. It specifies CASSSGPSYEQYF.

The J gene is TRBJ2-3, the V gene TRBV2, with a weak D call TRBD2 (6 bases). V lost 8 bases to trimming and J lost 0 bases, with 18 bases between them. The CDR3 is 16 amino acids. Germline CDR1 and CDR2: SNHLY and FYNNEI. The CDR3 region has the DNA TGTGCCAGCGGCCCCGTCGGGGACTCTAGCACAGATACGCAGTATTTT. It translates to CASGPVGDSSTDTQYF.

The V call is TRBV10-2, the J call TRBJ1-1; D gene unclear. CDR3 length: 12 amino acids. V dropped 6 bases and J dropped 5 bases, with 10 bases sitting between them. From germline, CDR1 is WSHSY and CDR2 SAAADI. CDR3 in DNA: TGCGCCAGCAGGACCATGGGGACTGAAGCTTTCTTT. It specifies CASRTMGTEAFF.

The rearrangement joins TRBV18 to TRBJ2-1; either TRBD1 or TRBD2 may fit D (5 bases each). CDR1 and CDR2 (germline): KGHSH, LQKENI. This CDR3 is built from 15 residues. V was trimmed by 3 bases and J by 5 bases, leaving 14 bases between them. The CDR3 sequence is CASSPGITGHNEQFF. Here the CDR3 DNA reads TGTGCCAGCTCACCGGGTATTACGGGGCACAATGAGCAGTTCTTC.

The chain uses TRBV15 and TRBJ2-3; 10 nucleotides match TRBD2. Germline CDR1 and CDR2: LNHNV and YYDKDF (reference sequence). J gave up 3 bases and V 3 bases, and 3 bases lay outside the gene matches. This CDR3 has 15 amino acids. The CDR3 coding sequence is TGTGCCACCAGCAGCAGCGGGGGGGCGACAGATACGCAGTATTTT. Its protein product is CATSSSGGATDTQYF.